The sequence of this T cell receptor beta chain was determined in a study of blood T cell repertoires in COVID-19. The wider study: Whether acute or convalescent, the COVID-19 samples came from the United States, Italy and Spain. T cells, B-cell-depleted T cells, or PBMCs provided the cDNA or gDNA that served as material.

Per the authors' pipeline: Amplification of reference gene primers provided the estimated nucleated cell counts. Sequencing used immunoSEQ multiplex PCR; TCRdb keeps in-frame clones, though not all of them. V and J calls and clone size are those listed in that table; D and trimming were worked out from the DNA. This sample has some 180,000 clones, with 75% to 90% found just once. The V segment lost 0 bases and the J segment 7 bases; nucleotides outside the gene matches: 9. The CDR3 consists of 16 residues. Germline assignment: CDR1 LNHDA and CDR2 SQIVND (reference sequence). Enrollment of patients from Seattle took place during active infection, with longitudinal follow-up.

Sequencing used peripheral blood. The clonotype originates from a woman aged 40 to 49 with COVID-19, enrolled during active disease. The chain has TRBV19 and TRBJ1-2; 9 bases align to TRBD1. The CDR3 spells CASSIDRRGQGSGYTF. The CDR3 nucleotides are TGTGCCAGTAGTATAGATCGACGGGGACAGGGCTCTGGCTACACCTTC.